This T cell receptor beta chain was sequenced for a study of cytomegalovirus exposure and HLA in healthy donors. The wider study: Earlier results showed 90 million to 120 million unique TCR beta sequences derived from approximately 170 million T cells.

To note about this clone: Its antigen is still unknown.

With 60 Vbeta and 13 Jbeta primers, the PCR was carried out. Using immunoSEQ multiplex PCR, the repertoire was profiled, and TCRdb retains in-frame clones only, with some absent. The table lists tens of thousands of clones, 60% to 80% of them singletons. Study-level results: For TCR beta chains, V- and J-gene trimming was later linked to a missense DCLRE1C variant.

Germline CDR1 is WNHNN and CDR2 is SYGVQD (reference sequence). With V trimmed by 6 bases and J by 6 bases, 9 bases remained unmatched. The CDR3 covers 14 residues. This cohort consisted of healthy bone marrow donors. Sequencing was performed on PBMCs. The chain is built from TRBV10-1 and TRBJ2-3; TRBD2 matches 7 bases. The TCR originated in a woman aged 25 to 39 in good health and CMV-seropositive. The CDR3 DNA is TGCGCCAGCAGCGGACTGGGGGGGTCCGATACGCAGTATTTT. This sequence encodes CASSGLGGSDTQYF.